The clone carrying this TCR beta chain came up many times. Its antigen is as yet unknown. This sample was taken from a study of T cells in Graves' hyperthyroidism and ophthalmopathy. About the research overall: Peripheral blood samples were taken at initial diagnosis, prior to any treatment. The study's findings and limits: In blood, most of the thyroid clonotypes expanded above 0.001 were also present. A 13 V-J signature model discriminated ophthalmopathy versus stable hyperthyroidism.

Patients aged 18 to 65 had newly diagnosed hyperthyroidism lasting under 2 months. Amplified regions were TCR beta CDR3 sequences from RNA transcripts. In the first-round RT-PCR of the TCR CDR3, the HTBI primer set was used. Each CDR3 protein is one row after TCRdb ran MiXCR on the multiplex PCR reads. The sample holds 270,000 or so distinct CDR3 sequences, 15% seen once. Germline trimming cut 6 bases from V and 7 bases from J; bases unmatched to any gene: 5. This CDR3 has 13 residues. Germline CDR1 is DFQATT and CDR2 is SNEGSKA (reference sequence). The rearrangement links TRBV20-1 to TRBJ2-1, with TRBD2 matching over 11 bases. This sequence originates from a woman aged 50 to 65 with Graves' hyperthyroidism that later progressed to Graves' ophthalmopathy. The specimen sequenced was blood. CDR3 coding DNA: TGCAGTGCCCATTCTAGCGGGAGGAATGAGCAGTTCTTC. Amino acids: CSAHSSGRNEQFF.